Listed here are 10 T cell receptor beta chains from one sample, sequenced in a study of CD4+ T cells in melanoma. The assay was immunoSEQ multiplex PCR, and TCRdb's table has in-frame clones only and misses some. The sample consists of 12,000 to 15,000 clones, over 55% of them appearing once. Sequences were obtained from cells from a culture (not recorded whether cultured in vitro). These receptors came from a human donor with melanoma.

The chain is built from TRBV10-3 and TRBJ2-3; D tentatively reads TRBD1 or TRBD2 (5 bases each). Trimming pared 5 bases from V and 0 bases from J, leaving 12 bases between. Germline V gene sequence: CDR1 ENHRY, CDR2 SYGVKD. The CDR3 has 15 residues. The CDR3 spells CAISRDGVSTDTQYF. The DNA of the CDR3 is TGTGCCATCAGTCGGGACGGAGTTAGCACAGATACGCAGTATTTT.

CDR3 in DNA: TGTGCCAGCAGTCCTCAGGGGGTCGGTGAGCAGTTCTTC. It translates to CASSPQGVGEQFF. The chain employs TRBV27 and TRBJ2-1; TRBD1 matches 7 bases. The CDR3 has 13 amino acids. Germline CDR1 reads MNHEY; CDR2 reads SMNVEV (reference sequence). With V trimmed by 5 bases and J by 9 bases, 7 bases remained unmatched.

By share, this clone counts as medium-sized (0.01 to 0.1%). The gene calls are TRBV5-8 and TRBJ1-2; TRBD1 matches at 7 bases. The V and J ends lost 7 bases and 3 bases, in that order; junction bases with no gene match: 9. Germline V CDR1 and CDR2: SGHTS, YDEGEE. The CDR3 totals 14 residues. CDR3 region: CASGVTGLDYGYTF. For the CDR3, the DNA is TGTGCCAGCGGCGTGACAGGGCTCGACTATGGCTACACCTTC.

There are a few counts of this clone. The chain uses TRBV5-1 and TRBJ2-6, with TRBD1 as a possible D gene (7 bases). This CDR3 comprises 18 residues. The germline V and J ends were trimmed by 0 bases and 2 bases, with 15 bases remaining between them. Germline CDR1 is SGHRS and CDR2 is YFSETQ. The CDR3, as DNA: TGCGCCAGCAGCTTGGGGGGGGACAGACTCCCTGGGGCCAACGTCCTGACTTTC. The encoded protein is CASSLGGDRLPGANVLTF.

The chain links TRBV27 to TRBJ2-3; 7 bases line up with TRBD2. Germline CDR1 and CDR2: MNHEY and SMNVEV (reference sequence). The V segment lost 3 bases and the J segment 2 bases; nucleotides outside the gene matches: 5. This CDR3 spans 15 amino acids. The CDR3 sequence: CASSFRGSDTDTQYF. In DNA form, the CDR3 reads TGTGCCAGCAGTTTCCGCGGGAGTGACACAGATACGCAGTATTTT.

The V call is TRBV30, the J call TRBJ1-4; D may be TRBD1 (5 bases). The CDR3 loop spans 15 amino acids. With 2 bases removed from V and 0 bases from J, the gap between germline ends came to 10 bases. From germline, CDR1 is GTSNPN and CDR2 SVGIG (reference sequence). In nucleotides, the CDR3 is TGTGCCTGGAGTAGGCAGGGAGCAACTAATGAAAAACTGTTTTTT. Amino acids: CAWSRQGATNEKLFF.

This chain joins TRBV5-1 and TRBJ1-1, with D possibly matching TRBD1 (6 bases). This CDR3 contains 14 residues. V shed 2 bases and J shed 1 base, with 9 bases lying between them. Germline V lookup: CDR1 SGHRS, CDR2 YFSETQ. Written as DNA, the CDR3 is TGCGCCAGCAGCTTTACAGGGACGAACACTGAAGCTTTCTTT. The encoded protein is CASSFTGTNTEAFF.

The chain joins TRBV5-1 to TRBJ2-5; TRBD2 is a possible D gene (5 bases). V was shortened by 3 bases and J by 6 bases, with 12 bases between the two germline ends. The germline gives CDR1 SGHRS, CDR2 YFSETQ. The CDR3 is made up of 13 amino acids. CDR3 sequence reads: CASSSTGEQTQYF. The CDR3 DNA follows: TGCGCCAGCAGCTCTACCGGGGAGCAGACCCAGTACTTC.

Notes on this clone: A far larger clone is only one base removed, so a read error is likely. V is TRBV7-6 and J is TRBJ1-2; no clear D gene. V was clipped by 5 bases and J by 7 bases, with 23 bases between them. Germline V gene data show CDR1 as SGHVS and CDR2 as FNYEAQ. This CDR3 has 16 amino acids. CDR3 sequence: CASSPELAGLASGYTF. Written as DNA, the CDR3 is TGTGCCAGCAGCCCGGAACTGGCAGGTCTCGCTTCTGGCTACACCTTC.

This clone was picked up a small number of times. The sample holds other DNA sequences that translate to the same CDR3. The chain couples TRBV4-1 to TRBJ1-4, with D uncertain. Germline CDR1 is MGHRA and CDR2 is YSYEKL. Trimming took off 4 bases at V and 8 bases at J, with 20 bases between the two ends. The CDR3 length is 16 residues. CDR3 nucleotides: TGCGCCAGCAGCCTTCACCTCGGGATCAACGGCGAAAAACTGTTTTTT. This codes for CASSLHLGINGEKLFF.